Listed here are 20 T cell receptor beta chains from one sample, sequenced in a study of T-cell reconstitution after alpha-beta-depleted transplantation in children. Preparation of the TCRbeta library used unique molecular identifiers. TCRdb passed the PCR reads through MiXCR, listing each CDR3 protein once. The top ten clones hold 3% to 4% of a sample with 450,000 to 600,000 distinct CDR3 sequences, about a sixth of them seen once. The material sequenced was PBMCs from the stem cell graft donor, taken from the stem cell graft. The source of these receptors is a human donor who donated a stem cell graft to a child with acute lymphoblastic leukemia.

This rearrangement joins TRBV5-5 to TRBJ2-3; 10 nucleotides match TRBD2. V lost 0 bases, J lost 4 bases, and 5 bases stayed unmatched. The CDR3 spans 16 residues. Germline loops: CDR1 SGHKS, CDR2 YYEKEE (reference sequence). The CDR3 DNA follows: TGTGCCAGCAGCTTGGTATCGCTAGCGGGAGCAGATACGCAGTATTTT. Protein product: CASSLVSLAGADTQYF.

V gene TRBV10-3 combines with J gene TRBJ1-1, with D tentatively TRBD1 (6 bases). The ends were cut back, 0 bases at V and 1 base at J, with 6 bases in the middle. Germline CDR1 ENHRY, CDR2 SYGVKD. The CDR3 has 14 residues. The CDR3 loop is CAISESTGNTEAFF. The DNA for the CDR3 is TGTGCCATCAGTGAGTCGACAGGGAACACTGAAGCTTTCTTT.

The table lists this clonotype with a few counts. The chain recombines TRBV15 with TRBJ2-4; D is undetermined. Trimming stripped 5 bases from V and 8 bases from J, with 4 bases between. Germline CDR1 and CDR2: LNHNV and YYDKDF (reference sequence). This CDR3 is 10 amino acids long. This chain's CDR3 is CATSVHIQYF. The CDR3 nucleotides read TGTGCCACCAGCGTCCACATTCAGTACTTC.

This rearrangement joins TRBV11-1 to TRBJ2-7; 12 bases align to TRBD2. With V trimmed by 5 bases and J by 0 bases, 11 bases remained unmatched. The CDR3 length is 18 residues. Looked up from germline, CDR1 is SGHAT and CDR2 is FQDESV (reference sequence). CDR3 coding DNA: TGTGCCAGCAGCCCGCCAGGACTAGCGGGAAACAGCTCCTACGAGCAGTACTTC. Encoded protein: CASSPPGLAGNSSYEQYF.

This clonotype was detected a few times. The gene calls are TRBV19 and TRBJ2-1; no clear D. The CDR3 is 15 residues long. Germline V lookup: CDR1 LNHDA, CDR2 SQIVND (reference sequence). V lost 3 bases to trimming and J lost 8 bases, with 17 bases between them. CDR3 sequence reads: CASSIGSVWVYEQFF. In nucleotides, the CDR3 is TGTGCCAGTAGTATTGGCTCTGTATGGGTCTATGAGCAGTTCTTC.

The CDR3 region has the DNA TGTGCCAGCAGTTGGTCCGACAGGACTGATTCTGAAGCTTTCTTT. It yields the protein CASSWSDRTDSEAFF. The chain joins TRBV27 to TRBJ1-1; TRBD1 might be the D (6 bases). Trimming stripped 4 bases from V and 6 bases from J, with 18 bases between. The CDR3 sequence is 15 residues long. Germline CDR1 is MNHEY and CDR2 is SMNVEV (reference sequence).

Only a few counts were recorded for this clonotype. The V and J genes are TRBV12-3 or TRBV12-4 and TRBJ1-1, with 7 positions matching TRBD1. J was trimmed by 3 bases and V by 4 bases; bases with no gene match: 8. The CDR3 has 15 residues. The CDR3 DNA is TGTGCCAGCAGTTCTCGACAGGGCCCCGACACTGAAGCTTTCTTT. This codes for CASSSRQGPDTEAFF.

This clonotype came up a few times. This chain connects TRBV19 to TRBJ2-1; 10 nucleotides align to TRBD2. CDR3 size: 13 residues. CDR1 LNHDA and CDR2 SQIVND come from the germline V gene (reference sequence). J gave up 8 bases and V 10 bases, and 8 bases lay outside the gene matches. CDR3 region: CATAAGGLDEQFF. DNA of the CDR3: TGTGCCACCGCAGCGGGAGGGCTGGATGAGCAGTTCTTC.

CDR3 loop: CASSLDLSAFYEQYF. The DNA of the CDR3 is TGTGCCAGCAGCTTAGATCTTAGCGCCTTCTACGAGCAGTACTTC. V and J are TRBV7-9 and TRBJ2-7; maybe TRBD2 (5 bases). Germline V CDR1 and CDR2: SEHNR, FQNEAQ (reference sequence). The CDR3 loop spans 15 amino acids. V was shortened by 1 base and J by 3 bases, with 13 bases between the two germline ends. The full variable domain, completed using reference TRBV7-9 and TRBJ2-7, is DTGVSQNPRHKITKRGQNVTFRCDPISEHNRLYWYRQTLGQGPEFLTYFQNEAQLEKSRLLSDRFSAERPKGSFSTLEIQRTEQGDSAMYLCASSLDLSAFYEQYFGPGTRLTVT.

The gene calls are TRBV15 and TRBJ2-5; D might be TRBD2 (5 bases). V lost 4 bases and J lost 4, with 10 bases in between. The CDR3 consists of 13 residues. Germline CDR1 LNHNV, CDR2 YYDKDF (reference sequence). The CDR3 sequence: CATSIGLIETQYF. As DNA, the CDR3 is TGTGCCACCAGCATAGGACTCATAGAGACCCAGTACTTC. The entire variable domain, with the rest obtained from reference TRBV15 and TRBJ2-5, is as follows: DAMVIQNPRYQVTQFGKPVTLSCSQTLNHNVMYWYQQKSSQAPKLLFHYYDKDFNNEADTPDNFQSRRPNTSFCFLDIRSPGLGDTAMYLCATSIGLIETQYFGPGTRLLVL.

This clonotype was picked up a small number of times. The CDR3 region has the DNA TGTGCCAGCAGCCAGTTAGCGGGAGAAGGTACCGGGGAGCTGTTTTTT. Its protein product is CASSQLAGEGTGELFF. The chain uses TRBV13 and TRBJ2-2, with 9 bases aligning to TRBD2. From germline, CDR1 is PRHDT and CDR2 FYEKMQ (reference sequence). J was trimmed by 5 bases and V by 5 bases; bases with no gene match: 9. The CDR3 is 16 amino acids. The full variable domain, completed using reference TRBV13 and TRBJ2-2, is AAGVIQSPRHLIKEKRETATLKCYPIPRHDTVYWYQQGPGQDPQFLISFYEKMQSDKGSIPDRFSAQQFSDYHSELNMSSLELGDSALYFCASSQLAGEGTGELFFGEGSRLTVL.

This clonotype was seen only a few times. The J gene is TRBJ2-1, the V gene TRBV29-1, with D possibly being TRBD2 (6 bases). CDR1 is SQVTM, CDR2 ANQGSEA, per germline. The CDR3 loop spans 12 amino acids. Trimming removed 2 bases at V and 5 bases at J, with 7 bases between. CDR3: CSVEREDNEQFF. As DNA, the CDR3 is TGCAGCGTTGAAAGGGAGGACAATGAGCAGTTCTTC.

The chain carries TRBV6-1 and TRBJ2-2; 7 nucleotides align to TRBD1. The V gene's germline CDR1 is MNHNS and CDR2 SASEGT. This CDR3 is built from 16 residues. V lost 3 bases to trimming and J lost 1 base; unmatched junction nucleotides: 5. The CDR3 loop is CASSENQGVNTGELFF. The CDR3 region has the DNA TGTGCCAGCAGTGAGAACCAGGGGGTGAACACCGGGGAGCTGTTTTTT.

There are a few counts of this clonotype. The chain combines TRBV10-2 with TRBJ2-3; 16 bases match TRBD2. The CDR3 is 17 residues long. CDR1 and CDR2 from the germline V gene are WSHSY and SAAADI. V lost 4 bases and J lost 5; bases outside the gene matches: 6. The chain's CDR3 is CASSARGLAGGRDTQYF. The CDR3 coding sequence is TGCGCCAGCAGTGCTCGGGGACTAGCGGGAGGGCGAGATACGCAGTATTTT.

With regard to this clonotype: Since the CDR3 does not end with the conserved phenylalanine or tryptophan, this likely comes from a read error. The genes are TRBV5-4 and TRBJ1-6; a weak D match, TRBD1 (5 bases). CDR3 length equals 14 residues. The germline CDR1 and CDR2 sequences are SGHNT and YYREEE (reference sequence). Trimming took 4 bases from V and 7 from J, leaving 12 bases between them. The CDR3 DNA follows: TGTGCCAGCAGCCTGGGACGGAGAAATTCACCCCTCCACATT. This codes for CASSLGRRNSPLHI.

V usage is TRBV7-9 and J usage is TRBJ2-5; D is uncertain. The CDR3 spans 14 residues. Trimming pared 3 bases from V and 7 bases from J, leaving 15 bases between. CDR1 is SEHNR, CDR2 FQNEAQ, per germline (reference sequence). The CDR3 protein is CASSFSSNWPTQYF. The CDR3 DNA is TGTGCCAGCAGCTTTTCTAGTAATTGGCCGACCCAGTACTTC.

This clonotype appeared a few times. The chain links TRBV4-2 to TRBJ1-1; tentative D call: TRBD1 (6 bases). This CDR3 is 14 amino acids long. The V end was cut by 1 base, the J end by 4 bases, with 10 bases between. CDR1 and CDR2 from the germline V gene are LGHNA and YNFKEQ. Here the CDR3 reads CASSQAQGGTEAFF. In DNA, the CDR3 is TGTGCCAGCAGCCAAGCACAGGGTGGCACTGAAGCTTTCTTT.

The CDR3 bases are TGTGCCAGCAGCCAAGGCACGGGAGAGGTGGAGACCCAGTACTTC. As protein: CASSQGTGEVETQYF. The chain combines TRBV3-1 with TRBJ2-5; tentatively, D is TRBD2 (6 bases). Germline CDR1 LGHDT, CDR2 YNNKEL (reference sequence). V lost 1 base and J lost 5, with 14 bases in between. The CDR3 extends over 15 amino acids.

This clonotype was seen more than once but under ten times. The chain recombines TRBV20-1 with TRBJ2-1, with 10 nucleotides matching TRBD1. After removal of 3 bases from V and 5 bases from J, the junction contained 7 bases not matched to a gene. The CDR3 runs 15 residues. Looked up from germline, CDR1 is DFQATT and CDR2 is SNEGSKA (reference sequence). The DNA for the CDR3 is TGCAGTGCTAGGGGCTACGGGACAGGGGACAATGAGCAGTTCTTC. Translating it yields CSARGYGTGDNEQFF.

The chain recombines TRBV5-8 with TRBJ2-3; no reliable D call. Germline CDR1 is SGHTS and CDR2 is YDEGEE. The ends were cut back, 3 bases at V and 2 bases at J, with 13 bases in the middle. The CDR3 consists of 15 residues. Here the CDR3 DNA reads TGTGCCAGCAGCTCCCCAGAGCTAACCACAGATACGCAGTATTTT. The encoded protein is CASSSPELTTDTQYF.